This T cell receptor (beta chain) was obtained from a study of T-cell reconstitution after alpha-beta-depleted transplantation in children. Details on this clonotype: Its antigen is unknown.

Findings and limits, study-wide: Reportedly, alpha-beta T cells present about two months post-transplant originated from several hundred expanded clones of graft origin. Surviving recipient T cells and intrathymic progenitors accounted for some patients' high TCRbeta diversity at day 60. One year post-transplant, T-cell counts and diversity were largely derived from T cells produced anew.

The TCRbeta library incorporated unique molecular identifiers. TCRdb re-called the PCR reads with MiXCR, one entry per CDR3 protein. Found here are 250,000 to 350,000 distinct CDR3 sequences, around 25% of them singletons; the top ten hold roughly 11%. This CDR3 is 16 amino acids long. V lost 1 base and J lost 3, with 13 bases in between. Germline CDR1 SGHRS, CDR2 YFSETQ. The specimen was PBMCs, mostly from graft donor cells, collected 180 days after TCRalphabeta/CD19-depleted stem cell transplant. The chain joins TRBV5-1 to TRBJ1-4, with D possibly TRBD1 on 6 matching bases. This sequence was found in a male patient under 18 who had a stem cell transplant for acute lymphoblastic leukemia, so the T cells may come from the graft donor. DNA for the CDR3: TGCGCCAGCAGCTTGATCAGGGGCCTGGCTAATGAAAAACTGTTTTTT. This codes for CASSLIRGLANEKLFF.